This T cell receptor beta chain was recorded in a study of control samples from healthy donors and cancer patients. Some clones are missing from TCRdb's copy, which holds only in-frame ones; the method was immunoSEQ multiplex PCR. The table shows 230,000 or so clones, with over 90% occurring only once. The CDR3 loop spans 14 amino acids. Trimming cost V 6 bases and J 0 bases, with 10 bases left between them. Germline CDR1 SGDLS, CDR2 YYNGEE. The TCR comes from a man in his forties or fifties in good health. The sample comprised blood. The rearrangement uses TRBV9 and TRBJ2-1; D call uncertain. In DNA form, the CDR3 reads TGTGCCAGCAATCCACAAAGCTCCTACAATGAGCAGTTCTTC. Encoded protein: CASNPQSSYNEQFF.